This TCR beta chain is drawn from a study of early T cells in non-severe SARS-CoV-2 infection (dated by TCRdb to about 2021). Describing the broader study: TCR sequencing used bulk RNA from unsorted whole blood, so alpha and beta chains could not be paired. The investigation overall reported the following: VDJdb matching was skewed toward anti-spike CD8 responses and likely underestimated virus-specific expansions by missing private and CD4 specificities.

This was a case-control study nested in a cohort of healthcare workers in London, UK, who had nasopharyngeal swab PCR tests and blood samples taken every week. Healthcare workers were recruited between 23 and 31 March 2020, during the week of the UK lockdown, and were followed weekly for up to roughly 16 weeks. A distance of 19 bases separates the germline ends of V and J, which lose 6 bases and 6 bases respectively. The germline V gene yields SQVTM for CDR1 and ANQGSEA for CDR2. The CDR3 measures 14 amino acids from cysteine to phenylalanine. The DNA shown is the 42-base CDR3, in frame from base 1. Receptors were amplified or captured by 5' RACE. Instrument used: NextSeq 500. To correct for sequencing error and PCR bias, the TCR library protocol tagged individual cDNA molecules with unique molecular identifiers. Both TCR alpha and beta chains were sequenced, and tight co-correlation was observed between alpha and beta sequence abundances in each sample. On the study's bioinformatics: Decombinator V4 was used to annotate TCR sequences for V gene, J gene and CDR3. TCRs were defined as expanded if a significant change between any two time points was detected under a Poisson model with p below 0.0001. TCR abundances were normalised to the total number of TCRs sequenced per sample and were expressed as counts per million. TRAV1-2 paired with TRAJ12, TRAJ20 or TRAJ33 defined MAIT TCRs, while TRAV10 paired with TRAJ18 defined iNKT TCRs. VDJdb, accessed 1 November 2021, was searched for CMV, EBV and SARS-CoV-2 annotated TCRs, excluding TCRs annotated for multiple antigens. The public reads were quality trimmed at Q25 with fastp and then assembled into clones with MiXCR by TCRdb, keeping productive beta chains. Every CDR3 protein is listed once, alongside the most common genes and DNA of its rows. The V and J calls here are based on TCRdb, not the publication. The sample table holds roughly 50,000 distinct CDR3 sequences, of which 9.3% were seen once. About 16% of the sample lies in the top ten.

This clonotype was seen repeatedly, ten times or more. Its antigen remains undetermined. No quality values exist for individual bases; no much larger clone is one base distant. Sequenced material: whole blood. The sequence was obtained from an adult who was a healthcare worker with PCR-confirmed SARS-CoV-2 infection or an uninfected control (not recorded which). The V and J segments used are TRBV29-1 and TRBJ2-3; TRBD1 is possibly the D segment (6 matching bases). The sequence in DNA is TGCAGCGTCGTTCCCACAGGGCCCCGGGATACGCAGTATTTT. It specifies CSVVPTGPRDTQYF.